This T cell receptor (beta chain) was identified in a study of blood T cell repertoires in COVID-19. Trimming took off 6 bases at V and 10 bases at J, with 14 bases between the two ends. CDR1 SGHNT and CDR2 YYREEE come from the germline V gene (reference sequence). The CDR3 is 13 residues long. Source study methods: For nucleated cells, counts were estimated from reference gene primer amplification. Generated by immunoSEQ multiplex PCR, the TCRdb table keeps only in-frame clones and is missing some. The DNA was the basis for D and trimming; V, J and clone size are from that table. The sample consists of fewer than 250,000 clones, around four fifths of them appearing once.

This sequence was found in a woman aged 60-70 years with active or convalescent COVID-19. The chain uses TRBV5-4 and TRBJ1-6, with D perhaps TRBD1 (6 bases). The specimen sequenced was peripheral blood. The CDR3 region is CASNSGGYSPLHF. The CDR3 DNA follows: TGTGCCAGCAATTCTGGGGGCTACTCACCCCTCCACTTT.